The sequence of this T cell receptor (beta chain) was determined in a study of response to subunit inactivated influenza vaccine. Study-wide findings and caveats: Authors suggested each seasonal influenza vaccination recruits few new T cells.

TCRdb independently ran MiXCR on the RT-PCR reads; one entry per CDR3 protein. Counted here are about 800,000 distinct CDR3 sequences, 21% occurring once; the ten biggest clones make up roughly 10%. This clonotype was counted at least ten times. Its matching antigen is unknown. The CDR3 has 12 amino acids. Trimming pared 6 bases from V and 8 bases from J, leaving 11 bases between. Per germline, CDR1 MNHEY and CDR2 SVGEGT. The starting material was PBMCs from blood, obtained about 5 days after vaccination. The clonotype originates from a man aged 45 to 65 who received an inactivated influenza vaccine. The gene calls are TRBV6-2 or TRBV6-3 and TRBJ2-1, with D tentatively TRBD1 or TRBD2 (5 bases each). CDR3 coding DNA: TGTGCCAGCAGCCGGGACGGGGATGAGCAGTTCTTC. This codes for CASSRDGDEQFF.